A selection of T cell receptor beta chains follows, all from one sample in a study of blood T cell repertoires in COVID-19. Only in-frame clones appear in the TCRdb table, and some are missing; sequencing was by immunoSEQ multiplex PCR. This table has about 190,000 clones, 65% to 85% appearing once. What was sequenced was PBMCs or T cells enriched from blood (not recorded which). These receptors all come from a woman aged 25 to 39 who had recovered from COVID-19. Each CDR3 is given with its conserved first and last residue. The order of the fields is CDR3 length, clone size, V gene, D gene, J gene, CDR3 protein, CDR3 DNA. D genes are given only for firm matches. Clone size, where shown, is once, few, many, or a class for clones that have expanded.

cdr3_length: 16; clone_size: .; v_call: TRBV3-1/TRBV3-2; d_call: .; j_call: TRBJ2-7; cdr3_aa: CASSLYGTPARSEQYF; cdr3_nt: TGTGCCAGCAGCCTATACGGGACTCCGGCGAGATCCGAGCAGTACTTC
cdr3_length: 16; clone_size: .; v_call: TRBV28; d_call: TRBD1; j_call: TRBJ1-5; cdr3_aa: CASSLHLGQGKQPQHF; cdr3_nt: TGTGCCAGCAGTTTGCATCTAGGACAGGGCAAGCAGCCCCAGCATTTT
cdr3_length: 16; clone_size: .; v_call: TRBV28; d_call: .; j_call: TRBJ1-1; cdr3_aa: CASTRRVAGPGGEAFF; cdr3_nt: TGTGCCAGCACCCGGCGGGTGGCGGGGCCGGGGGGAGAAGCTTTCTTT
cdr3_length: 14; clone_size: once; v_call: TRBV5-1; d_call: TRBD2; j_call: TRBJ2-2; cdr3_aa: CASSLASGVGELFF; cdr3_nt: TGCGCCAGCAGCTTGGCCAGCGGGGTCGGGGAGCTGTTTTTT
cdr3_length: 13; clone_size: .; v_call: TRBV7-2; d_call: TRBD2; j_call: TRBJ2-7; cdr3_aa: CASTPPGGREQYF; cdr3_nt: TGTGCCAGCACCCCTCCGGGAGGGAGGGAGCAGTACTTC
cdr3_length: 11; clone_size: .; v_call: TRBV5-1; d_call: .; j_call: TRBJ2-5; cdr3_aa: CASSERETQYF; cdr3_nt: TGCGCCAGCAGCGAGAGGGAGACCCAGTACTTC
cdr3_length: 18; clone_size: .; v_call: TRBV10-3; d_call: .; j_call: TRBJ2-1; cdr3_aa: CAISRLGIRDLGYNEQFF; cdr3_nt: TGTGCCATCAGCCGCCTGGGGATACGGGATTTGGGTTACAATGAGCAGTTCTTC
cdr3_length: 14; clone_size: .; v_call: TRBV6-1; d_call: TRBD1; j_call: TRBJ1-2; cdr3_aa: CASSEPGQVYGYTF; cdr3_nt: TGTGCCAGCAGTGAACCCGGACAGGTCTATGGCTACACCTTC
cdr3_length: 13; clone_size: once; v_call: TRBV27; d_call: .; j_call: TRBJ1-3; cdr3_aa: CASSRKLGNTIYF; cdr3_nt: TGTGCCAGCAGCCGCAAACTGGGAAACACCATATATTTT
cdr3_length: 15; clone_size: .; v_call: TRBV4-1; d_call: .; j_call: TRBJ1-1; cdr3_aa: CASSAVGAGNTEAFF; cdr3_nt: TGCGCCAGCAGCGCCGTGGGGGCAGGGAACACTGAAGCTTTCTTT
cdr3_length: 16; clone_size: .; v_call: TRBV2; d_call: TRBD1; j_call: TRBJ2-2; cdr3_aa: CASRITSGGPTGELFF; cdr3_nt: TGTGCCAGCAGAATTACCTCAGGGGGCCCCACCGGGGAGCTGTTTTTT
cdr3_length: 13; clone_size: .; v_call: TRBV11-2; d_call: .; j_call: TRBJ1-2; cdr3_aa: CASRSLAGYGYTF; cdr3_nt: TGTGCCAGCAGGTCGCTTGCGGGCTATGGCTACACCTTC
cdr3_length: 20; clone_size: .; v_call: TRBV5-1; d_call: TRBD1; j_call: TRBJ2-6; cdr3_aa: CASSPVRDRVYLAGANVLTF; cdr3_nt: TGCGCCAGCAGCCCCGTCCGAGACAGGGTTTATTTAGCTGGGGCCAACGTCCTGACTTTC
cdr3_length: 11; clone_size: .; v_call: TRBV2; d_call: .; j_call: TRBJ1-2; cdr3_aa: CATLGQKGYTF; cdr3_nt: TGTGCCACCCTTGGACAAAAAGGCTACACCTTC
cdr3_length: 17; clone_size: .; v_call: TRBV28; d_call: TRBD1; j_call: TRBJ1-4; cdr3_aa: CASSLRWDRATNEKLFF; cdr3_nt: TGTGCCAGCAGTTTAAGATGGGACAGGGCAACTAATGAAAAACTGTTTTTT
cdr3_length: 16; clone_size: .; v_call: TRBV27; d_call: TRBD1; j_call: TRBJ1-4; cdr3_aa: CASSPDRAPYNEKLFF; cdr3_nt: TGTGCCAGCAGCCCGGACAGGGCCCCCTATAATGAAAAACTGTTTTTT
cdr3_length: 13; clone_size: .; v_call: TRBV27; d_call: .; j_call: TRBJ2-4; cdr3_aa: CASSFTTSNIQYF; cdr3_nt: TGTGCCAGCAGTTTCACTACCAGCAACATTCAGTACTTC
cdr3_length: 16; clone_size: .; v_call: TRBV9; d_call: .; j_call: TRBJ2-3; cdr3_aa: CASSVLAGESQDTQYF; cdr3_nt: TGTGCCAGCAGCGTCCTGGCGGGCGAATCGCAAGATACGCAGTATTTT
cdr3_length: 18; clone_size: .; v_call: TRBV11-2; d_call: .; j_call: TRBJ1-2; cdr3_aa: CASSLDPSEIGGRDGYTF; cdr3_nt: TGTGCCAGCAGCTTAGACCCATCCGAGATTGGAGGGAGAGATGGCTACACCTTC
cdr3_length: 16; clone_size: .; v_call: TRBV27; d_call: TRBD2; j_call: TRBJ2-1; cdr3_aa: CASSLLPSGSDDEQFF; cdr3_nt: TGTGCCAGCAGTTTATTGCCTAGCGGGAGTGACGATGAGCAGTTCTTC
cdr3_length: 14; clone_size: .; v_call: TRBV5-1; d_call: TRBD1; j_call: TRBJ1-4; cdr3_aa: CASSSGQPNEKLFF; cdr3_nt: TGCGCCAGCAGCTCGGGACAGCCTAATGAAAAACTGTTTTTT
cdr3_length: 13; clone_size: once; v_call: TRBV3-1/TRBV3-2; d_call: .; j_call: TRBJ2-3; cdr3_aa: CASSPLVSNTQYF; cdr3_nt: TGTGCCAGCAGCCCCCTAGTGTCAAATACGCAGTATTTT
cdr3_length: 16; clone_size: .; v_call: TRBV18; d_call: TRBD2; j_call: TRBJ2-1; cdr3_aa: CASSPKGAGGYNEQFF; cdr3_nt: TGTGCCAGCTCCCCCAAAGGGGCGGGAGGGTACAATGAGCAGTTCTTC
cdr3_length: 11; clone_size: .; v_call: TRBV6-5; d_call: .; j_call: TRBJ1-2; cdr3_aa: CASGFTGSYTF; cdr3_nt: TGTGCCAGCGGTTTCACAGGAAGCTACACCTTC
cdr3_length: 16; clone_size: .; v_call: TRBV5-1; d_call: TRBD2; j_call: TRBJ2-7; cdr3_aa: CASKIAGPQKGGEQYF; cdr3_nt: TGCGCCAGCAAAATAGCGGGACCGCAAAAGGGGGGCGAGCAGTACTTC
cdr3_length: 14; clone_size: .; v_call: TRBV5-8; d_call: .; j_call: TRBJ2-1; cdr3_aa: CASSRVYRDFEQFF; cdr3_nt: TGTGCCAGCAGCCGAGTATACAGGGATTTCGAGCAGTTCTTC
cdr3_length: 15; clone_size: .; v_call: TRBV24-1; d_call: TRBD2; j_call: TRBJ2-7; cdr3_aa: CATSDRPSGSYEQYF; cdr3_nt: TGTGCCACCAGTGATCGCCCTAGCGGGAGTTACGAGCAGTACTTC
cdr3_length: 14; clone_size: .; v_call: TRBV28; d_call: .; j_call: TRBJ2-7; cdr3_aa: CASTYSDRTYEQYF; cdr3_nt: TGTGCCAGCACCTATAGCGATCGTACCTACGAGCAGTACTTC
cdr3_length: 18; clone_size: .; v_call: TRBV9; d_call: TRBD2; j_call: TRBJ2-3; cdr3_aa: CASSPQRLAGAHTDTQYF; cdr3_nt: TGTGCCAGCAGCCCTCAAAGACTAGCGGGGGCCCACACAGATACGCAGTATTTT
cdr3_length: 17; clone_size: .; v_call: TRBV7-2; d_call: TRBD2; j_call: TRBJ2-1; cdr3_aa: CASSGTSGSVFYNEQFF; cdr3_nt: TGTGCCAGCAGCGGGACTAGCGGGTCCGTTTTTTACAATGAGCAGTTCTTC
cdr3_length: 11; clone_size: .; v_call: TRBV20-1; d_call: TRBD2; j_call: TRBJ2-5; cdr3_aa: CSTGTRGAQYF; cdr3_nt: TGCAGTACTGGGACTAGAGGGGCCCAGTACTTC
cdr3_length: 13; clone_size: .; v_call: TRBV28; d_call: TRBD1; j_call: TRBJ1-6; cdr3_aa: CASQTGVDSPLHF; cdr3_nt: TGTGCCAGCCAGACAGGGGTTGATTCACCCCTCCACTTT
cdr3_length: 16; clone_size: .; v_call: TRBV7-2; d_call: .; j_call: TRBJ2-5; cdr3_aa: CASSPPLPSWEETQYF; cdr3_nt: TGTGCCAGCAGCCCTCCCCTCCCTAGCTGGGAAGAGACCCAGTACTTC
cdr3_length: 15; clone_size: .; v_call: TRBV19; d_call: .; j_call: TRBJ2-7; cdr3_aa: CASSIAARERHEQYF; cdr3_nt: TGTGCCAGTAGTATAGCTGCACGGGAGCGTCACGAGCAGTACTTC
cdr3_length: 15; clone_size: .; v_call: TRBV6-4; d_call: TRBD2; j_call: TRBJ2-1; cdr3_aa: CASSVSGSSYNEQFF; cdr3_nt: TGTGCCAGCAGTGTCAGCGGGAGTAGCTACAATGAGCAGTTCTTC
cdr3_length: 16; clone_size: .; v_call: TRBV14; d_call: .; j_call: TRBJ2-3; cdr3_aa: CASSQDLLQNTDTQYF; cdr3_nt: TGTGCCAGCAGCCAAGATCTATTACAGAACACAGATACGCAGTATTTT
cdr3_length: 18; clone_size: .; v_call: TRBV27; d_call: TRBD1; j_call: TRBJ2-3; cdr3_aa: CASSSLPRDRGRRDTQYF; cdr3_nt: TGTGCCAGCAGTTCGCTACCCCGGGACAGGGGGCGGAGGGATACGCAGTATTTT
cdr3_length: 15; clone_size: .; v_call: TRBV3-1/TRBV3-2; d_call: .; j_call: TRBJ2-3; cdr3_aa: CASSQGRGSTDTQYF; cdr3_nt: TGTGCCAGCAGCCAAGGCCGCGGTAGCACAGATACGCAGTATTTT
cdr3_length: 16; clone_size: .; v_call: TRBV6-2/TRBV6-3; d_call: TRBD2; j_call: TRBJ2-1; cdr3_aa: CASSYSGLAHYNEQFF; cdr3_nt: TGTGCCAGCAGTTACTCGGGACTAGCGCACTACAATGAGCAGTTCTTC
cdr3_length: 12; clone_size: .; v_call: TRBV28; d_call: .; j_call: TRBJ1-2; cdr3_aa: CATSTVNYGYTF; cdr3_nt: TGTGCCACCTCGACAGTAAACTATGGCTACACCTTC
cdr3_length: 13; clone_size: .; v_call: TRBV7-9; d_call: TRBD1; j_call: TRBJ1-2; cdr3_aa: CASSETGVDGYTF; cdr3_nt: TGTGCCAGCAGCGAGACAGGGGTGGATGGCTACACCTTC